The 23 T cell receptor beta chains below all came from one sample that was sequenced in a study of cytomegalovirus exposure and HLA in healthy donors. Primers: 60 Vbeta forward and 13 Jbeta reverse. Measured with immunoSEQ multiplex PCR; TCRdb has only the in-frame clones, and not every one. The sample holds over 70,000 clones, roughly 80% seen once. Sequencing used PBMCs. The receptors come from a man aged 50 to 59 in good health and CMV-seropositive.

The chain is built from TRBV29-1 and TRBJ2-1; D is unclear. V was shortened by 5 bases and J by 6 bases, with 17 bases between the two germline ends. Looked up from germline, CDR1 is SQVTM and CDR2 is ANQGSEA. This CDR3 comprises 14 residues. CDR3 region: CSVQGGSDFNEQFF. CDR3 nucleotides: TGCAGCGTTCAAGGTGGTTCAGATTTCAATGAGCAGTTCTTC.

The chain employs TRBV5-6 and TRBJ2-5; tentative D call: TRBD1 (6 bases). The CDR3 runs 12 residues. Germline CDR1 and CDR2: SGHDT and YYEEEE. V gave up 6 bases and J gave up 2 bases, with 8 bases separating them. CDR3 region: CASNREQETQYF. As DNA, the CDR3 is TGTGCCAGCAACAGGGAACAAGAGACCCAGTACTTC.

The rearrangement uses TRBV29-1 and TRBJ1-2; 7 nucleotides match TRBD1. CDR1 and CDR2 (germline): SQVTM, ANQGSEA. The CDR3 spans 15 residues. V trimming: 3 bases; J trimming: 0 bases; junction bases outside the gene matches: 7. CDR3 amino acids: CSVESGTATNYGYTF. The CDR3 region has the DNA TGCAGCGTTGAGAGTGGGACAGCAACTAACTATGGCTACACCTTC.

The chain recombines TRBV29-1 with TRBJ2-5; TRBD1 might be the D (6 bases). Germline CDR1 SQVTM, CDR2 ANQGSEA. The CDR3 is 14 amino acids. Deletions cut 5 bases from V and 1 base from J, with 14 bases between. The CDR3 loop reads CSVMGAVSQETQYF. The CDR3 nucleotides read TGCAGCGTTATGGGGGCCGTGAGCCAAGAGACCCAGTACTTC.

This chain joins TRBV25-1 and TRBJ1-1; 7 positions agree with TRBD1. Germline CDR1 and CDR2: MGHDK and SYGVNS. This CDR3 has 14 residues. Germline trimming cut 4 bases from V and 0 bases from J; bases unmatched to any gene: 2. Here the CDR3 DNA reads TGTGCCAGCAGTGTGACAGGGATGAACACTGAAGCTTTCTTT. The encoded protein is CASSVTGMNTEAFF.

The chain is built from TRBV14 and TRBJ2-7; D is perhaps TRBD1 (6 bases). CDR1 is SGHDN, CDR2 FVKESK, per germline. The length of the CDR3 is 15 residues. Trimming took 5 bases from V and 3 from J, leaving 17 bases between them. CDR3 bases: TGTGCCAGCAGCTCCGCTCGGGACATCCTCTACGAGCAGTACTTC. Amino acid sequence: CASSSARDILYEQYF.

The rearrangement uses TRBV7-2 and TRBJ2-7; 9 positions match TRBD1. Germline V gene sequence: CDR1 SGHTA, CDR2 FQGNSA. The CDR3 runs to 14 residues. The trim removed 5 bases at V and 2 bases at J, leaving 4 bases unmatched. CDR3 amino acids: CASSAGTGTYEQYF. Here the CDR3 DNA reads TGTGCCAGCAGCGCCGGGACAGGGACCTACGAGCAGTACTTC.

The V call is TRBV7-2, the J call TRBJ1-1; 9 bases match TRBD1. CDR1 is SGHTA, CDR2 FQGNSA, per germline. The CDR3 is made up of 15 amino acids. Germline trimming cut 7 bases from V and 7 bases from J; bases unmatched to any gene: 13. Here the CDR3 DNA reads TGTGCCAGCAATTCAATAACAGGGGGCTTGGTTGAAGCTTTCTTT. Translated: CASNSITGGLVEAFF. The full variable domain, completed using reference TRBV7-2 and TRBJ1-1, is GAGVSQSPSNKVTEKGKDVELRCDPISGHTALYWYRQSLGQGLEFLIYFQGNSAPDKSGLPSDRFSAERTGGSVSTLTIQRTQQEDSAVYLCASNSITGGLVEAFFGQGTRLTVV.

The chain couples TRBV5-8 to TRBJ2-7, with 10 bases identical to TRBD1. The V gene's germline CDR1 is SGHTS and CDR2 YDEGEE. CDR3 length equals 15 residues. Trimming removed 2 bases from V and 5 bases from J; junction bases left unmatched: 7. The CDR3 DNA follows: TGTGCCAGCAGCTTTGGTGGGACAGGGGTCCACGAGCAGTACTTC. Its protein is CASSFGGTGVHEQYF.

This chain joins TRBV7-2 and TRBJ2-3; D possibly corresponds to TRBD2 (6 bases). The CDR3 is 12 amino acids. V was clipped by 4 bases and J by 10 bases, with 12 bases between them. Looked up from germline, CDR1 is SGHTA and CDR2 is FQGNSA. CDR3 sequence reads: CASSSARGAQYF. Written as DNA, the CDR3 is TGTGCCAGCAGCTCGGCCCGCGGGGCGCAGTATTTT.

This chain connects TRBV4-1 to TRBJ2-3; no clear D gene. CDR1 MGHRA and CDR2 YSYEKL come from the germline V gene. V was clipped by 0 bases and J by 0 bases, with 4 bases between them. The CDR3 length is 14 residues. The CDR3 nucleotides are TGCGCCAGCAGCCAAGAGGGCAGCACAGATACGCAGTATTTT. Amino acid sequence: CASSQEGSTDTQYF.

The V call is TRBV5-1, the J call TRBJ2-1, with 10 bases matching TRBD2. The V gene end was trimmed by 3 bases and the J gene end by 8 bases; junction bases not matched to a gene: 8. CDR3 length: 15 residues. In germline, CDR1 is SGHRS, CDR2 YFSETQ. CDR3: CASSSGTSARDEQFF. CDR3 nucleotides: TGCGCCAGCAGCTCCGGGACTAGCGCAAGGGATGAGCAGTTCTTC.

This chain uses TRBV4-3 with TRBJ2-7; 7 nucleotides match TRBD2. CDR1 is LGHNA and CDR2 is YSLEER in the germline V gene. V lost 0 bases, J lost 6 bases, and 5 bases stayed unmatched. This CDR3 has 14 amino acids. The CDR3 coding sequence is TGCGCCAGCAGCCAAGATGTGGGAGGGTTCGAGCAGTACTTC. This encodes CASSQDVGGFEQYF.

Here the CDR3 reads CASSPAPTGVNEKLFF. The DNA of the CDR3 is TGTGCCAGCAGCCCGGCCCCGACAGGGGTAAACGAAAAACTGTTTTTT. The chain is built from TRBV5-4 and TRBJ1-4; the match to TRBD1 covers 8 bases. CDR1 and CDR2 from the germline V gene are SGHNT and YYREEE (reference sequence). The CDR3 length is 16 residues. The J segment lost 8 bases and the V segment lost 4 bases, leaving 13 bases of the junction unmatched.

The chain links TRBV5-1 to TRBJ1-3; 9 bases match TRBD1. Germline V CDR1 and CDR2: SGHRS, YFSETQ. Trimming removed 0 bases from V and 2 bases from J; junction bases left unmatched: 6. The CDR3 covers 17 residues. The CDR3 DNA sequence: TGCGCCAGCAGCTTGGTTGGGGACAGGGAGACTGGAAACACCATATATTTT. Translation gives CASSLVGDRETGNTIYF.

This chain connects TRBV12-5 to TRBJ2-1; a possible D gene is TRBD1 (6 bases). Between the trimmed V and J ends, which lost 2 bases and 9 bases, there was a span of 17 bases. The CDR3 extends over 15 amino acids. Germline CDR1 is LGHNT and CDR2 is FRNRAP. CDR3 sequence (DNA): TGTGCTAGTGGTTTGCGGGGAACAGGGCCCCTTGAGCAGTTCTTC. Residues: CASGLRGTGPLEQFF.

This clone was observed a handful of times. The V call is TRBV5-4, the J call TRBJ2-7; no definite D call. The CDR3 totals 12 residues. The germline CDR1 and CDR2 sequences are SGHNT and YYREEE (reference sequence). The ends were cut back, 3 bases at V and 3 bases at J, with 7 bases in the middle. CDR3 in amino acids: CASSSDFYEQYF. The CDR3 bases are TGTGCCAGCAGCTCCGACTTCTACGAGCAGTACTTC.

The chain is built from TRBV15 and TRBJ2-1; TRBD2 agrees at 13 bases. The V and J ends lost 0 bases and 6 bases, in that order; junction bases with no gene match: 5. The CDR3 has 17 residues. Germline assignment: CDR1 LNHNV and CDR2 YYDKDF (reference sequence). The CDR3 bases are TGTGCCACCAGCAGAGATGGGACTAGCGGGACCTTCAATGAGCAGTTCTTC. This encodes CATSRDGTSGTFNEQFF.

CDR3 sequence (DNA): TGTGCCATCAGTGAGTCTCTAGGTCGGGGCTACACCTTC. It codes for CAISESLGRGYTF. The chain uses TRBV10-3 and TRBJ1-2; D gene ambiguous. CDR3 length: 13 amino acids. CDR1 and CDR2 (germline): ENHRY, SYGVKD. V was pared by 0 bases and J by 8 bases, with 10 bases between.

This clone showed up just a few times. The chain couples TRBV9 to TRBJ2-1, with 8 bases aligning to TRBD2. CDR1 is SGDLS, CDR2 YYNGEE, per germline. Trimming at V came to 3 bases and at J to 6 bases, leaving 14 bases not matched to a gene. The CDR3 loop spans 17 amino acids. CDR3 sequence reads: CASSALPLAGSLNEQFF. The CDR3 region has the DNA TGTGCCAGCAGCGCCCTTCCCCTAGCGGGTTCCCTCAATGAGCAGTTCTTC.

This rearrangement joins TRBV27 to TRBJ2-1; 11 bases fit TRBD2. J gave up 11 bases and V 4 bases, and 13 bases lay outside the gene matches. The germline V gene has CDR1 MNHEY and CDR2 SMNVEV (reference sequence). The CDR3 spans 16 residues. CDR3 sequence reads: CASSSLGIAGGYKQFF. The CDR3 nucleotides are TGTGCCAGCAGTTCCCTCGGGATAGCGGGAGGGTATAAGCAGTTCTTC.

V is TRBV29-1 and J is TRBJ2-7; 8 bases fit TRBD1. Germline V gene lookup returns CDR1 SQVTM and CDR2 ANQGSEA. The CDR3 extends over 13 amino acids. Trimming took 5 bases from V and 3 from J; bases not matched to a gene: 6. The CDR3 DNA is TGCAGCGTTCCGGGACAGGTTTTCTACGAGCAGTACTTC. Its translation is CSVPGQVFYEQYF.

This chain links TRBV6-1 with TRBJ2-7; TRBD1 agrees at 9 bases. J lost 5 bases, V lost 6 bases, and 8 bases had no gene match. The CDR3 extends over 14 amino acids. From germline, CDR1 is MNHNS and CDR2 SASEGT. CDR3 nucleotides: TGTGCCAGCAGAGAGGGACAGGGAAGTAACGAGCAGTACTTC. Translating it yields CASREGQGSNEQYF.